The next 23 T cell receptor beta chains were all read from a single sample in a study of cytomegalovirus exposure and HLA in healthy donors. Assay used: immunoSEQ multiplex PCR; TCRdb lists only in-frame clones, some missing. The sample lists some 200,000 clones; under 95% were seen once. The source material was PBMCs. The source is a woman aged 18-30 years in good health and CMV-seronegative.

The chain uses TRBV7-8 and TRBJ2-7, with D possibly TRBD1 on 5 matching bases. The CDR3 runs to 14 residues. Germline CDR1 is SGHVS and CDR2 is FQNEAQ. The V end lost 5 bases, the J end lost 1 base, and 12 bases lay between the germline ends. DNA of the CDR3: TGTGCCAGCAGCCACCAGACAGCGTCCTACGAGCAGTACTTC. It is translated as CASSHQTASYEQYF.

CDR3 DNA sequence: TGCGCCAGCAGCCTTACACCGACAGCGGGGCAAGAGACCCAGTACTTC. This translates into CASSLTPTAGQETQYF. The chain is built from TRBV5-1 and TRBJ2-5, with 7 bases lining up with TRBD2. This CDR3 is 16 amino acids long. The germline gives CDR1 SGHRS, CDR2 YFSETQ. Trimming took 4 bases from V and 2 from J; bases not matched to a gene: 11.

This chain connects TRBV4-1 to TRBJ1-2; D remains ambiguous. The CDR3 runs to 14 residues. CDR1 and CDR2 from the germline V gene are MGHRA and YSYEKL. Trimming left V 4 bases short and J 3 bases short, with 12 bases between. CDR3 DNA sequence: TGCGCCAGCAGCCGGTCCAGCGGGGACTATGGCTACACCTTC. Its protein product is CASSRSSGDYGYTF.

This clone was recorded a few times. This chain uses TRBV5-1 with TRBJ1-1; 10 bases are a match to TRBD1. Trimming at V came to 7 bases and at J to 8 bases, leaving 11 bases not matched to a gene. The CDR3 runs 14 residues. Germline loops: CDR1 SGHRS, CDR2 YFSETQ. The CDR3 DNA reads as TGCGCCAGCGCTCGGGGACAGGGGCTTCCCGAAGCTTTCTTT. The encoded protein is CASARGQGLPEAFF.

CDR3 residues: CASSLGAGGYNEQFF. CDR3 bases: TGCGCCAGCAGCTTGGGGGCAGGGGGCTACAATGAGCAGTTCTTC. The chain combines TRBV5-1 with TRBJ2-1; 7 nucleotides line up with TRBD1. Germline V gene lookup returns CDR1 SGHRS and CDR2 YFSETQ. This CDR3 contains 15 residues. Trimming at V came to 0 bases and at J to 3 bases, leaving 3 bases not matched to a gene.

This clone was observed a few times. The CDR3 DNA is TGTGCCAGTACCGCTGCCCCTAGCGGGAGAAAGGGGGAGCAGTACTTC. This gives the protein CASTAAPSGRKGEQYF. V and J are TRBV19 and TRBJ2-7, with TRBD2 identical over 10 bases. After removal of 7 bases from V and 7 bases from J, the junction contained 16 bases not matched to a gene. CDR3 size: 16 residues. Looked up from germline, CDR1 is LNHDA and CDR2 is SQIVND (reference sequence).

In DNA, the CDR3 is TGCGCCAGCAGCTTGGATAGTACTGGAAACACCATATATTTT. It codes for CASSLDSTGNTIYF. The chain combines TRBV5-1 with TRBJ1-3; D ambiguous. V dropped 0 bases and J dropped 2 bases, with 6 bases sitting between them. Per germline, CDR1 SGHRS and CDR2 YFSETQ. The CDR3 extends over 14 amino acids.

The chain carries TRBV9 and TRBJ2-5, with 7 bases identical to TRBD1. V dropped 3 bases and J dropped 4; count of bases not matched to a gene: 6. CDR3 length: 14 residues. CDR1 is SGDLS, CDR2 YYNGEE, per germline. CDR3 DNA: TGTGCCAGCAGCGAAAGACAGGGTCGAGAGACCCAGTACTTC. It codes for CASSERQGRETQYF.

CDR3 sequence: CASSPSPDQPQHF. DNA of the CDR3: TGTGCCAGCTCACCATCTCCCGATCAGCCCCAGCATTTT. The rearrangement joins TRBV18 to TRBJ1-5; D uncertain. Germline V gene data show CDR1 as KGHSH and CDR2 as LQKENI. V shed 2 bases and J shed 5 bases, with 7 bases lying between them. The CDR3 has 13 amino acids. Full variable domain (rest looked up from reference TRBV18 and TRBJ1-5): NAGVMQNPRHLVRRRGQEARLRCSPMKGHSHVYWYRQLPEEGLKFMVYLQKENIIDESGMPKERFSAEFPKEGPSILRIQQVVRGDSAAYFCASSPSPDQPQHFGDGTRLSIL.

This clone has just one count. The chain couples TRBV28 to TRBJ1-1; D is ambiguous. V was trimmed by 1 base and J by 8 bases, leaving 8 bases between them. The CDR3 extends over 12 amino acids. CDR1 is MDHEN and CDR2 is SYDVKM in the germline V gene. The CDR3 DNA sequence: TGTGCCAGCAGTTTATTGGCCCAGGAAGCTTTCTTT. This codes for CASSLLAQEAFF.

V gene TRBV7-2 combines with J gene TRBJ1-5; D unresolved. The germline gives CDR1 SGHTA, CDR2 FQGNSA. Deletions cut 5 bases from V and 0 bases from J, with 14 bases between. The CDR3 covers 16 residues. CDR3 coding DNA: TGTGCCAGCAGCCTACAAGATCGGGATAGCAATCAGCCCCAGCATTTT. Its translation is CASSLQDRDSNQPQHF.

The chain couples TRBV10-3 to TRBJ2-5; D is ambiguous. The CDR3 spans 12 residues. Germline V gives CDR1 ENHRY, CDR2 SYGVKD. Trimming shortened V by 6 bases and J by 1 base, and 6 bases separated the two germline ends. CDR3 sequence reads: CAIRVGQETQYF. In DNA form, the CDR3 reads TGTGCCATCAGGGTCGGCCAAGAGACCCAGTACTTC.

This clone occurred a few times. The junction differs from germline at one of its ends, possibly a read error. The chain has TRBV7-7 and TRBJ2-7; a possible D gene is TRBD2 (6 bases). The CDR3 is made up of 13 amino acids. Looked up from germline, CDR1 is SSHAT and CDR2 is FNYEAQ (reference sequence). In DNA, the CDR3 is TGTGCTAGCAGCTCGGGGGTAGGGAACGAGCAGTACTTC. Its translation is CASSSGVGNEQYF. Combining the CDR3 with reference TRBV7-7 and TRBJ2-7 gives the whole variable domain GAGVSQSPRYKVTKRGQDVTLRCDPISSHATLYWYQQALGQGPEFLTYFNYEAQPDKSGLPSDRFSAERPEGSISTLTIQRTEQRDSAMYRCASSSGVGNEQYFGPGTRLTVT.

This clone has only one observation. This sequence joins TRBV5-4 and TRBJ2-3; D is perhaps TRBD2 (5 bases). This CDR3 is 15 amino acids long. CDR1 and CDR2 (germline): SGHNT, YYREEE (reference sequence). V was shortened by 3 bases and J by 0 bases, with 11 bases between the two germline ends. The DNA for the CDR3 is TGTGCCAGCAGCTCTCCGGGGTCTAGCACAGATACGCAGTATTTT. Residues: CASSSPGSSTDTQYF.

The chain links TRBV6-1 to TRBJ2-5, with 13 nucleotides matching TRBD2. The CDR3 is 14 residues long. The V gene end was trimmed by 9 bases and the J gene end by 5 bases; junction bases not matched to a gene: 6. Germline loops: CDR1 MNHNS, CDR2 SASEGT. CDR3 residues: CASNLLAGGETQYF. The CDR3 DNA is TGTGCCAGTAACCTACTAGCGGGAGGGGAGACCCAGTACTTC.

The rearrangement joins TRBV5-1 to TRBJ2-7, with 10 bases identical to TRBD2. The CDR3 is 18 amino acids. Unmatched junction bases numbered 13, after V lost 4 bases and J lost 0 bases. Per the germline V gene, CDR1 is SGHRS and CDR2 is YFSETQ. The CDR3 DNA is TGCGCCAGCAGCCCAGGACTAGCGGCCCCGATCGGCTCCTACGAGCAGTACTTC. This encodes CASSPGLAAPIGSYEQYF.

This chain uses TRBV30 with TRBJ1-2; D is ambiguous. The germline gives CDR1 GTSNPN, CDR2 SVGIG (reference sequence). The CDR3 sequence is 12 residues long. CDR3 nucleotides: TGTGGGGCGGGCCGAGCTAACTATGGCTACACCTTC. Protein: CGAGRANYGYTF. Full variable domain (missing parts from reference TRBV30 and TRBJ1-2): SQTIHQWPATLVQPVGSPLSLECTVEGTSNPNLYWYRQAAGRGLQLLFYSVGIGQISSEVPQNLSASRPQDRQFILSSKKLLLSDSGFYLCGAGRANYGYTFGSGTRLTVV.

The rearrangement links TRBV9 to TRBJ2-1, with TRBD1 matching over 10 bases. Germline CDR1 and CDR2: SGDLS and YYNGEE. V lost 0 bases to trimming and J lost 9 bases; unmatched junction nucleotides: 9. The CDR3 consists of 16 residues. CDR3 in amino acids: CASSVGAGQGNSEQFF. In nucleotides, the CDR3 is TGTGCCAGCAGCGTAGGAGCGGGACAGGGGAATTCTGAGCAGTTCTTC. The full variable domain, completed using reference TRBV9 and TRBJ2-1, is DSGVTQTPKHLITATGQRVTLRCSPRSGDLSVYWYQQSLDQGLQFLIQYYNGEERAKGNILERFSAQQFPDLHSELNLSSLELGDSALYFCASSVGAGQGNSEQFFGPGTRLTVL.

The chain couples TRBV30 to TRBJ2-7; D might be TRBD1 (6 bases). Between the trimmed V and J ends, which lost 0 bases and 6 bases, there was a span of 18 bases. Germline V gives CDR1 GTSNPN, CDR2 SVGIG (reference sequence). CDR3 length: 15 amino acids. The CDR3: CAWSVSPVRGGEQYF. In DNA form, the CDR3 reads TGTGCCTGGAGTGTATCCCCGGTCAGGGGTGGCGAGCAGTACTTC.

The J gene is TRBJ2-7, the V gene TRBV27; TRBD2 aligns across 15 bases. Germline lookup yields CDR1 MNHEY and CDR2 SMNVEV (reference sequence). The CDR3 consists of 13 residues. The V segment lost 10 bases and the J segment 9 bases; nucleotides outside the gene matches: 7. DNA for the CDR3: TGTGCCATCGGACTAGCGGGAGGGCCGGGGCAGTACTTC. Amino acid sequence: CAIGLAGGPGQYF.

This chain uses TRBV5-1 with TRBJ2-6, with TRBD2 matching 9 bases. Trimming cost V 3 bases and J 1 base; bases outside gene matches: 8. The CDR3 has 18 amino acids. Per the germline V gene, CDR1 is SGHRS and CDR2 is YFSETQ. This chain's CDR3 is CASSYRLAGTSGANVLTF. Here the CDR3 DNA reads TGCGCCAGCAGCTACCGGCTAGCGGGAACATCTGGGGCCAACGTCCTGACTTTC.

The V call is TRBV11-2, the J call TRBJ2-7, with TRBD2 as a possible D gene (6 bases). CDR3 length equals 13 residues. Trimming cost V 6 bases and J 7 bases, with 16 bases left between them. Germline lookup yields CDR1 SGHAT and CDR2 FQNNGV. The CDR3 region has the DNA TGTGCCAGCAGGCCTGTGGGGGGTCGGGAGCAGTACTTC. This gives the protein CASRPVGGREQYF.

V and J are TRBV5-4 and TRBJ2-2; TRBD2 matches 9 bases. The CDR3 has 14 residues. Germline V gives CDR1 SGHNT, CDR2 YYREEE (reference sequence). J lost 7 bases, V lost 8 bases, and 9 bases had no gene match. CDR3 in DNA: TGTGCCAGTTCAATAGCGGGGGAGGGCGGGGAGCTGTTTTTT. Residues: CASSIAGEGGELFF.